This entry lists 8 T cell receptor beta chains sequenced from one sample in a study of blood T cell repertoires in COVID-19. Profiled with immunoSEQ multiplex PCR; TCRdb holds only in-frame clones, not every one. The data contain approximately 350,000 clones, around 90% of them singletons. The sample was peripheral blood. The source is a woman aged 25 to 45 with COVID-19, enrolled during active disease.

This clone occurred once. The CDR3 protein is CASSLQGGEAFF. The CDR3 DNA is TGCGCCAGCAGCCTCCAAGGCGGTGAAGCTTTCTTT. The chain combines TRBV4-3 with TRBJ1-1; D is undetermined. In germline, CDR1 is LGHNA, CDR2 YSLEER. The CDR3 totals 12 residues. Trimming removed 4 bases from V and 7 bases from J, with 10 bases in between.

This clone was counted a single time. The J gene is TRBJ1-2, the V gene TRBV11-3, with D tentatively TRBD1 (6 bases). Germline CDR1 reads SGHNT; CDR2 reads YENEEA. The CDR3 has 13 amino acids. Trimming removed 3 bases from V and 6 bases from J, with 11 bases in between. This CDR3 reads CASSLDSGDGYTF. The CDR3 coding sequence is TGTGCCAGCAGCTTGGATTCAGGGGATGGCTACACCTTC.

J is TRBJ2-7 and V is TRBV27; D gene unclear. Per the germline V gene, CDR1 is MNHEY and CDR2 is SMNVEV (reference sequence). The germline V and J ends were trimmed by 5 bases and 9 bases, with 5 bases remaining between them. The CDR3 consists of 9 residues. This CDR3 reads CASSQRQYV. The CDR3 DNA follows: TGTGCCAGCAGTCAGCGGCAGTACGTC.

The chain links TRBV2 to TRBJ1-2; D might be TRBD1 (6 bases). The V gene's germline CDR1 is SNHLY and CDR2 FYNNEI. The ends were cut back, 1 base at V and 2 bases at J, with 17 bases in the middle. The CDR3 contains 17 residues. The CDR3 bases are TGTGCCAGCAGTGAAGATCTTCCAGGGGCCTACAACTATGGCTACACCTTC. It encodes CASSEDLPGAYNYGYTF.

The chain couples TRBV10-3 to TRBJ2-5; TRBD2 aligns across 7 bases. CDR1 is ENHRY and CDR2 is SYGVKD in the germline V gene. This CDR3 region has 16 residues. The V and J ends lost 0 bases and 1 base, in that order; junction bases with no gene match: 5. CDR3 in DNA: TGTGCCATCAGTGAGTCAAATAGCGGGCTCCAAGAGACCCAGTACTTC. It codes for CAISESNSGLQETQYF.

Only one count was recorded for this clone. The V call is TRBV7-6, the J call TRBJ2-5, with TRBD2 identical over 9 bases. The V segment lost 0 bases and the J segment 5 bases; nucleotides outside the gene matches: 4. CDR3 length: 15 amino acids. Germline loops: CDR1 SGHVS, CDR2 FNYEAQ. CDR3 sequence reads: CASSLAGSGGETQYF. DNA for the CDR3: TGTGCCAGCAGCTTAGCTGGTAGCGGGGGCGAGACCCAGTACTTC.

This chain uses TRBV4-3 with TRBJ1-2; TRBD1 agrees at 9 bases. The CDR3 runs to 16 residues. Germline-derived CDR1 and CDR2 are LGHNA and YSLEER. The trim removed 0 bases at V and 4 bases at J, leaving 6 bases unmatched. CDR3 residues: CASSQDLQGATYGYTF. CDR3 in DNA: TGCGCCAGCAGCCAAGATTTACAGGGGGCTACCTATGGCTACACCTTC.

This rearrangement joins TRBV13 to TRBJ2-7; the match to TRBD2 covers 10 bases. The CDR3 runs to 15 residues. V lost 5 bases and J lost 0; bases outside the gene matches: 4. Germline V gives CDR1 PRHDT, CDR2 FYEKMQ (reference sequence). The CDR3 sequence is CASSRLAGSSYEQYV. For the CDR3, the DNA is TGTGCCAGCAGCCGACTAGCGGGCAGCTCCTACGAGCAGTACGTC.